These 23 T cell receptor beta chains were all obtained from the same sample, sequenced in a study of naive and memory T cell subsets listed by TCRdb under 2017. The library was obtained by UMI-ligation and nested PCR. Reads for this sample came from an Illumina MiSeq. The beta constant-region primer was an equimolar mix of two oligonucleotides covering both TRBC1 and TRBC2. Four rounds of PCR, combining the SP2 primer with nested alpha and beta constant-region primers, were used to amplify the ligated cDNA. TCRdb itself trimmed the public reads at Q25 with fastp, ran MiXCR and retained productive beta chains. Entries that share a CDR3 protein sequence are merged under the most common genes and DNA. The sample table holds roughly 130,000 distinct CDR3 sequences, of which 35% to 40% were seen once. The top ten constitute 0.8% to 1% of the sample. The sample comprised central memory CD4+ T cells from blood. The sample's cell subset or site label, in plain terms: central memory, CD45RA- CD27+. These receptors were obtained from a human donor in good health.

This clonotype was seen only a few times. The rearrangement joins TRBV6-2 or TRBV6-3 to TRBJ2-3; D remains ambiguous. The CDR3 covers 11 residues. Per germline, CDR1 MNHEY and CDR2 SVGEGT. V was shortened by 5 bases and J by 5 bases, with 5 bases between the two germline ends. CDR3 DNA: TGTGCCAGCAGTGCGCAAGATACGCAGTATTTT. Amino acids: CASSAQDTQYF.

The chain has TRBV7-2 and TRBJ1-6; no firm D call. V shed 1 base and J shed 18 bases, with 10 bases lying between them. CDR3 length: 11 amino acids. Germline lookup yields CDR1 SGHTA and CDR2 FQGNSA. This CDR3 is CASSLDGVPHF. CDR3 bases: TGTGCCAGCAGCTTAGATGGGGTCCCCCACTTT. Based on the CDR3 plus reference TRBV7-2 and TRBJ1-6, the full variable domain is GAGVSQSPSNKVTEKGKDVELRCDPISGHTALYWYRQSLGQGLEFLIYFQGNSAPDKSGLPSDRFSAERTGGSVSTLTIQRTQQEDSAVYLCASSLDGVPHFGNGTRLTVT.

The V call is TRBV7-6, the J call TRBJ1-6; D is ambiguous. CDR3 length: 12 residues. Germline CDR1 SGHVS, CDR2 FNYEAQ. The V and J ends lost 4 bases and 10 bases respectively, with 8 bases between them. The CDR3 loop reads CASSSRQSPLHF. The DNA for the CDR3 is TGTGCCAGCAGCTCTAGGCAATCACCCCTCCACTTT.

The chain recombines TRBV28 with TRBJ1-6, with 9 bases that match TRBD1. Germline CDR1 reads MDHEN; CDR2 reads SYDVKM. With 1 base clipped from V and 6 bases from J, the junction kept 7 bases outside the gene matches. CDR3 length equals 17 residues. CDR3 sequence (DNA): TGTGCCAGCAGTTTATTACCCCCGGGACAGGGTAATTCACCCCTCCACTTT. Translated: CASSLLPPGQGNSPLHF.

This sequence joins TRBV30 and TRBJ1-5; tentative D call: TRBD1 (6 bases). The CDR3 is made up of 16 amino acids. Looked up from germline, CDR1 is GTSNPN and CDR2 is SVGIG (reference sequence). Trimming took off 5 bases at V and 2 bases at J, with 19 bases between the two ends. The CDR3 loop is CAWSRQGGKGNQPQHF. The CDR3 nucleotides read TGTGCCTGGTCGCGACAAGGGGGAAAGGGCAATCAGCCCCAGCATTTT.

There are a few counts of this clonotype. The CDR3 region is CASSELGGQPQHF. The CDR3 DNA reads TGTGCCAGCAGTGAATTAGGGGGACAGCCCCAGCATTTT. The chain carries TRBV25-1 and TRBJ1-5, with D possibly being TRBD1 (6 bases). The V end was cut by 1 base, the J end by 7 bases, with 8 bases between. Per germline, CDR1 MGHDK and CDR2 SYGVNS. The CDR3 is made up of 13 amino acids.

The chain combines TRBV12-3 or TRBV12-4 with TRBJ1-5; D is possibly TRBD1 (6 bases). Trimming stripped 3 bases from V and 4 bases from J, with 10 bases between. This CDR3 contains 14 residues. CDR3 region: CASSFAGANQPQHF. The CDR3 nucleotides are TGTGCCAGCAGTTTTGCGGGGGCTAATCAGCCCCAGCATTTT.

This clonotype was seen a handful of times. The V call is TRBV20-1, the J call TRBJ2-3; a possible D gene is TRBD1 (6 bases). The CDR3 runs to 13 residues. CDR1 is DFQATT and CDR2 is SNEGSKA in the germline V gene (reference sequence). The V end lost 6 bases, the J end lost 2 bases, and 12 bases lay between the germline ends. CDR3 sequence reads: CSAEGQLTDTQYF. DNA for the CDR3: TGCAGTGCAGAAGGACAGCTCACAGATACGCAGTATTTT.

This clonotype occurred a few times. The rearrangement links TRBV20-1 to TRBJ2-3, with D possibly matching TRBD2 (7 bases). The CDR3 has 16 residues. Germline V gives CDR1 DFQATT, CDR2 SNEGSKA (reference sequence). Deletions cut 3 bases from V and 6 bases from J, with 22 bases between. CDR3 sequence (DNA): TGCAGTGCTAGGGGGGGCGGGAGTGCCCGGAGTGATACGCAGTATTTT. It yields the protein CSARGGGSARSDTQYF.

The chain uses TRBV28 and TRBJ2-7; TRBD2 matches at 8 bases. The V gene's germline CDR1 is MDHEN and CDR2 SYDVKM. The CDR3 length is 16 residues. V shed 4 bases, J shed 1 base, and the junction held 9 bases outside the gene matches. Here the CDR3 reads CASSSYPRLASYEQYF. The CDR3 coding sequence is TGTGCCAGCAGTTCCTACCCCCGACTAGCGTCCTACGAGCAGTACTTC.

The sample holds a few counts of this clonotype. The chain employs TRBV28 and TRBJ2-1, with D unresolved. V lost 1 base to trimming and J lost 5 bases, with 6 bases between them. This CDR3 region has 13 residues. The V gene's germline CDR1 is MDHEN and CDR2 SYDVKM. The CDR3 coding sequence is TGTGCCAGCAGTTTATTCATAAACAATGAGCAGTTCTTC. Protein product: CASSLFINNEQFF.

This chain uses TRBV18 with TRBJ2-7; perhaps TRBD1 as D (6 bases). The CDR3 totals 14 residues. V was pared by 5 bases and J by 5 bases, with 16 bases between. Germline loops: CDR1 KGHSH, CDR2 LQKENI. The chain's CDR3 is CASSKRPGVDEQYF. Here the CDR3 DNA reads TGTGCCAGCTCAAAGCGCCCAGGGGTCGACGAGCAGTACTTC.

The V gene is TRBV7-8, the J gene TRBJ1-1; TRBD1 matches 7 bases. From germline, CDR1 is SGHVS and CDR2 FQNEAQ. The CDR3 has 14 residues. Trimming at V came to 6 bases and at J to 0 bases, leaving 4 bases not matched to a gene. The CDR3: CASRRQGLNTEAFF. Written as DNA, the CDR3 is TGTGCCAGCAGGAGACAGGGACTGAACACTGAAGCTTTCTTT.

The V gene is TRBV5-8, the J gene TRBJ1-5; TRBD1 is a possible D gene (6 bases). V dropped 5 bases and J dropped 6 bases, with 15 bases sitting between them. Germline loops: CDR1 SGHTS, CDR2 YDEGEE. The CDR3 contains 14 residues. CDR3 sequence reads: CASRRMGGVQPQHF. CDR3 nucleotide sequence: TGTGCCAGCAGGAGGATGGGGGGCGTTCAGCCCCAGCATTTT.

The chain employs TRBV21-1 and TRBJ2-7; the table assigns TRBD1, which was not confirmed against the DNA. TRBV21-1 is an annotated pseudogene. CDR3 length: 13 amino acids. Here the CDR3 reads CAREATGPYEQYF. The CDR3 DNA reads as TGTGCCAGAGAAGCGACAGGTCCCTACGAGCAGTACTTC.

V usage is TRBV7-2 and J usage is TRBJ2-2, with D perhaps matching TRBD1 (5 bases). V lost 5 bases, J lost 1 base, and 14 bases lay in between. In germline, CDR1 is SGHTA, CDR2 FQGNSA. This CDR3 spans 16 amino acids. For the CDR3, the DNA is TGTGCCAGCAGCCCAGGGCCCCGGCGGAACACCGGGGAGCTGTTTTTT. Translating it yields CASSPGPRRNTGELFF. The whole variable domain, remainder taken from reference TRBV7-2 and TRBJ2-2, is GAGVSQSPSNKVTEKGKDVELRCDPISGHTALYWYRQSLGQGLEFLIYFQGNSAPDKSGLPSDRFSAERTGGSVSTLTIQRTQQEDSAVYLCASSPGPRRNTGELFFGEGSRLTVL.

The table lists this clonotype with a few counts. This chain uses TRBV20-1 with TRBJ2-5, with 9 bases lining up with TRBD1. The V and J ends lost 3 bases and 5 bases, in that order; junction bases with no gene match: 10. The CDR3 has 15 residues. Germline CDR1 reads DFQATT; CDR2 reads SNEGSKA (reference sequence). The CDR3 coding sequence is TGCAGTGCTAGGGAAATTTGGACAGGGGAGGAGACCCAGTACTTC. Translating it yields CSAREIWTGEETQYF.

The chain uses TRBV6-5 and TRBJ2-1, with no clear D. Trimming shortened V by 2 bases and J by 2 bases, and 10 bases separated the two germline ends. CDR3 size: 15 residues. Germline-derived CDR1 and CDR2 are MNHEY and SVGAGI. CDR3 sequence: CASSYEYGAYNEQFF. For the CDR3, the DNA is TGTGCCAGCAGTTACGAGTATGGGGCCTACAATGAGCAGTTCTTC.

This sequence joins TRBV28 and TRBJ1-1, with 7 positions matching TRBD1. This CDR3 has 12 residues. Germline lookup yields CDR1 MDHEN and CDR2 SYDVKM. Unmatched junction bases numbered 4, after V lost 6 bases and J lost 6 bases. The CDR3, as DNA: TGTGCCAGCAGCCGGGGACAGTCTGAAGCTTTCTTT. It encodes CASSRGQSEAFF.

In this sample, this clonotype turned up a few times. The chain couples TRBV10-3 to TRBJ2-1, with 9 bases matching TRBD2. Germline CDR1 and CDR2: ENHRY and SYGVKD. CDR3 length: 16 amino acids. After removal of 6 bases from V and 4 bases from J, the junction contained 10 bases not matched to a gene. Here the CDR3 DNA reads TGTGCCATCAGCTCGGGGGCGGGAGGGGGTTACAATGAGCAGTTCTTC. Translation gives CAISSGAGGGYNEQFF.

The genes are TRBV20-1 and TRBJ2-2; tentative D call: TRBD1 (8 bases). This CDR3 is 16 amino acids long. The germline V gene has CDR1 DFQATT and CDR2 SNEGSKA (reference sequence). V was pared by 6 bases and J by 5 bases, with 22 bases between. The CDR3 reads CSAYPSDRGLTGELFF. CDR3 nucleotide sequence: TGCAGTGCCTACCCGTCCGACAGGGGACTAACCGGGGAGCTGTTTTTT.

The V call is TRBV29-1, the J call TRBJ2-7; D possibly corresponds to TRBD1 (6 bases). CDR3 length: 14 amino acids. The germline V gene encodes CDR1 SQVTM and CDR2 ANQGSEA. Trimming removed 4 bases at V and 7 bases at J, with 20 bases between. The CDR3 sequence: CSVVGQGFSREQYF. The DNA for the CDR3 is TGCAGCGTTGTAGGGCAGGGGTTCTCGCGGGAGCAGTACTTC.

Ten or more counts support this clonotype. The rearrangement links TRBV6-6 to TRBJ2-3; the D gene could be TRBD1 or TRBD2 (5 bases each). V gave up 6 bases and J gave up 3 bases, with 13 bases separating them. Germline V gene sequence: CDR1 MNHNY, CDR2 SVGAGI (reference sequence). This CDR3 is 14 amino acids long. Here the CDR3 DNA reads TGTGCCAGCAGATGGGGGATGGGTACAGATACGCAGTATTTT. Its protein is CASRWGMGTDTQYF.